This T cell receptor beta chain was retrieved from a study of molecular identifiers for immune sequencing clone quantification. Previously reported methods and listed TCR primers produced the bulk TCR libraries. TCRdb redid the calling of the PCR reads with MiXCR, one entry per CDR3 protein. The data contain under 600,000 distinct CDR3 sequences, roughly 26% of them singletons. This clonotype has just one count. Sequencing libraries of naive CD8 cells derived from around 20,000 to 1,000,000 sorted cells with 10%, 30% or 50% RNA. Naive CD8 T cells, phenotype CD8+CD4-CCR7+CD45RA+, were sorted. The CDR3 totals 16 residues. Unmatched junction bases numbered 5, after V lost 3 bases and J lost 3 bases. CDR1 is LGHNA, CDR2 YNFKEQ, per germline.

The chain has TRBV4-2 and TRBJ2-1, with 10 bases that match TRBD2. Sequences were obtained from naive CD8+ T cells from blood, with Jurkat cell RNA spiked in. The subset denotes: FACS-sorted CD8+CD4-CCR7+CD45RA+ naive T cells. This TCR was sampled from a human donor in good health. Some libraries in this study had Jurkat cell RNA spiked in. The CDR3 DNA reads as TGTGCCAGCAGCCAGGAAGCGGGGGGGGTCTACAATGAGCAGTTCTTC. It is translated as CASSQEAGGVYNEQFF.